These 14 T cell receptor beta chains originate from one sample sequenced in a study of blood T cell repertoires in COVID-19. Profiling relied on immunoSEQ multiplex PCR, and the TCRdb table lists in-frame clones only, not all of them. The table lists some 390,000 clones, just under 90% of them singletons. Sequencing used PBMCs or T cells enriched from blood (not recorded which). The receptors derive from a woman aged 30 to 39 who had recovered from COVID-19.

The chain has TRBV14 and TRBJ2-3; TRBD2 matches 9 bases. This CDR3 comprises 17 residues. V trimming: 4 bases; J trimming: 4 bases; junction bases outside the gene matches: 12. Per germline, CDR1 SGHDN and CDR2 FVKESK. Here the CDR3 DNA reads TGTGCCAGCAGCCGAGACGTAGCGGGGGCGTGGGCAGATACGCAGTATTTT. It is translated as CASSRDVAGAWADTQYF.

This clone has more than one count but fewer than ten. CDR3 in amino acids: CASSAGPENSPLHF. CDR3 DNA: TGTGCCAGCAGCGCGGGTCCAGAGAATTCACCCCTCCACTTT. The V call is TRBV9, the J call TRBJ1-6; D is ambiguous. The V gene lost 3 bases and the J gene lost 7 bases, with 11 bases spanning the gap. The CDR3 consists of 14 residues. CDR1 and CDR2 from the germline V gene are SGDLS and YYNGEE.

J is TRBJ2-7 and V is TRBV28; TRBD1 matches at 9 bases. The CDR3 extends over 16 amino acids. J gave up 1 base and V 3 bases, and 7 bases lay outside the gene matches. CDR1 MDHEN and CDR2 SYDVKM come from the germline V gene. CDR3 sequence (DNA): TGTGCCAGCAGTTTTTCATTTGGACAGGGGTCCTACGAGCAGTACTTC. Translation: CASSFSFGQGSYEQYF.

The table lists this clone with many counts. The rearrangement uses TRBV18 and TRBJ1-1; tentatively, D is TRBD1 (5 bases). Trimming shortened V by 6 bases and J by 5 bases, and 13 bases separated the two germline ends. The V gene's germline CDR1 is KGHSH and CDR2 LQKENI. CDR3 length: 13 amino acids. CDR3 sequence reads: CASSKQGRTEAFF. The CDR3 DNA follows: TGTGCCAGCTCCAAGCAGGGAAGGACTGAAGCTTTCTTT.

This clone appeared once. V usage is TRBV5-5 and J usage is TRBJ2-1, with D tentatively TRBD1 (6 bases). The CDR3 sequence is 15 residues long. V lost 4 bases, J lost 9 bases, and 20 bases lay in between. CDR1 is SGHKS and CDR2 is YYEKEE in the germline V gene (reference sequence). CDR3 loop: CASSGQLNAPSEQFF. CDR3 sequence (DNA): TGTGCCAGCAGCGGACAGCTAAACGCCCCCAGTGAGCAGTTCTTC. Drawing the rest from reference TRBV5-5 and TRBJ2-1, the complete variable domain is DAGVTQSPTHLIKTRGQQVTLRCSPISGHKSVSWYQQVLGQGPQFIFQYYEKEERGRGNFPDRFSARQFPNYSSELNVNALLLGDSALYLCASSGQLNAPSEQFFGPGTRLTVL.

The chain combines TRBV9 with TRBJ2-7; TRBD2 is a possible D gene (5 bases). V gave up 9 bases and J gave up 3 bases, with 16 bases separating them. The length of the CDR3 is 13 residues. Per the germline V gene, CDR1 is SGDLS and CDR2 is YYNGEE. The CDR3: CAIRTRALYEQYF. The CDR3 DNA reads TGTGCCATTAGAACGAGGGCCCTCTACGAGCAGTACTTC.

Worth noting for this clone: Other DNA sequences from this sample encode an identical CDR3 as well. The gene calls are TRBV4-1 and TRBJ1-1, with a tentative D call TRBD1 (5 bases). The germline gives CDR1 MGHRA, CDR2 YSYEKL. This CDR3 has 14 residues. Between the trimmed V and J ends, which lost 3 bases and 6 bases, there was a span of 14 bases. CDR3 amino acids: CASSHSQGLAEAFF. The CDR3 region has the DNA TGCGCCAGCAGCCATAGCCAGGGCCTGGCTGAAGCTTTCTTT.

This rearrangement joins TRBV5-1 to TRBJ2-7; no firm D call. The CDR3 runs 13 residues. V lost 2 bases to trimming and J lost 0 bases, with 6 bases between them. Germline CDR1 is SGHRS and CDR2 is YFSETQ. The CDR3 coding sequence is TGCGCCAGCAGCTTCGGTACCTCCTACGAGCAGTACTTC. Translating it yields CASSFGTSYEQYF.

The rearrangement links TRBV27 to TRBJ2-4; tentative D call: TRBD2 (6 bases). V lost 2 bases, J lost 1 base, and 9 bases lay in between. Germline CDR1 reads MNHEY; CDR2 reads SMNVEV (reference sequence). The CDR3 is made up of 15 amino acids. CDR3 in amino acids: CASSLGGLAKNIQYF. CDR3 in DNA: TGTGCCAGCAGTTTAGGAGGGCTGGCCAAAAACATTCAGTACTTC.

The V and J genes are TRBV25-1 and TRBJ2-3; D possibly corresponds to TRBD1 (5 bases). The V gene's germline CDR1 is MGHDK and CDR2 SYGVNS. The CDR3 loop spans 12 amino acids. The V end was cut by 5 bases, the J end by 9 bases, with 12 bases between. CDR3 in DNA: TGTGCCAGCAGTCCCAACAGGAGAACGCAGTATTTT. Protein product: CASSPNRRTQYF.

The rearrangement links TRBV19 to TRBJ1-2; 7 nucleotides line up with TRBD1. The CDR3 has 14 residues. V lost 5 bases and J lost 6; bases outside the gene matches: 9. Germline loops: CDR1 LNHDA, CDR2 SQIVND (reference sequence). CDR3: CASSLDRDGDGYTF. As DNA, the CDR3 is TGTGCCAGTAGTCTCGACAGGGACGGAGATGGCTACACCTTC. The full variable domain, with the rest looked up from reference TRBV19 and TRBJ1-2, is DGGITQSPKYLFRKEGQNVTLSCEQNLNHDAMYWYRQDPGQGLRLIYYSQIVNDFQKGDIAEGYSVSREKKESFPLTVTSAQKNPTAFYLCASSLDRDGDGYTFGSGTRLTVV.

CDR3 amino acids: CASSTGTASSYNEQFF. The CDR3 nucleotides are TGTGCCAGCAGTACCGGGACAGCTAGCTCCTACAATGAGCAGTTCTTC. V gene TRBV5-6 combines with J gene TRBJ2-1; 7 bases map to TRBD1. J gave up 0 bases and V 5 bases, and 8 bases lay outside the gene matches. Germline-derived CDR1 and CDR2 are SGHDT and YYEEEE. CDR3 size: 16 residues.

The sample holds a few counts of this clone. The CDR3 nucleotides are TGCGCCAGCAGCGATAGCAGGCCGGGACAGGGGCGAAAGAACTATGGCTACACCTTC. This gives the protein CASSDSRPGQGRKNYGYTF. V gene TRBV5-1 combines with J gene TRBJ1-2; 10 nucleotides line up with TRBD1. The J segment lost 2 bases and the V segment lost 4 bases, leaving 17 bases of the junction unmatched. The CDR3 is 19 amino acids. Looked up from germline, CDR1 is SGHRS and CDR2 is YFSETQ.

This chain links TRBV28 with TRBJ1-3; the match to TRBD1 covers 7 bases. The CDR3 runs to 23 residues. Germline CDR1 MDHEN, CDR2 SYDVKM. The V gene end was trimmed by 3 bases and the J gene end by 0 bases; junction bases not matched to a gene: 26. CDR3 bases: TGTGCCAGCAGTTTTCCCCTCGGTTCCGGGACAGCTATAACGGCATACTCTGGAAACACCATATATTTT. Translation: CASSFPLGSGTAITAYSGNTIYF.